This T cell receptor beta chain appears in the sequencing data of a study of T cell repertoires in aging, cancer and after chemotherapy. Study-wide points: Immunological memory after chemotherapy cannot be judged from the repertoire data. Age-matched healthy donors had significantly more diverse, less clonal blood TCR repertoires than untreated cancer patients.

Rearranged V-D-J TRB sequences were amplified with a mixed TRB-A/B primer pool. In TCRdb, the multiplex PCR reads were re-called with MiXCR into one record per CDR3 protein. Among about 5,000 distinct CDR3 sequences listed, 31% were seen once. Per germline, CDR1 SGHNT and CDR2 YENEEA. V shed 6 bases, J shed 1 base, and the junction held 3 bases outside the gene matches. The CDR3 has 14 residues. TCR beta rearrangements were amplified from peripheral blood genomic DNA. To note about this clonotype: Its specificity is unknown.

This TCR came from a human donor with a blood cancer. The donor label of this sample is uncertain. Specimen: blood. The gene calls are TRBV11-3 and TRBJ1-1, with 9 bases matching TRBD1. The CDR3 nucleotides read TGTGCCAGCAGTTGGGACAGGGAGAACACTGAAGCTTTCTTT. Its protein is CASSWDRENTEAFF.